The clone carrying this T cell receptor (beta chain) was found many times. What it binds is unknown. Between the trimmed V and J ends, which lost 1 base and 3 bases, there was a span of 3 bases. The CDR3 runs 12 residues. The entry originates in a study of human T cells and chemical hapten exposure. Whole-study context: Chiefly women, the patients showed alopecia areata, totalis or universalis. Study results and limitations: Expanded TCRs clustered into significantly more large CDR3 similarity groups than controls, the analysis revealed.

Time point meaning: patch test 2, 6 weeks after DPC sensitization. The sample's treatment: therapeutic diphenylcyclopropenone sensitization with weekly scalp DPC. TCRdb re-derived calls from the RACE reads in MiXCR, one entry per CDR3 protein. The sample consists of under 85,000 distinct CDR3 sequences, approximately 10% of them appearing once. The TCR sequence derives from a woman aged 45 to 65 with alopecia areata. Some clones in this sample may be carry-over from other donors' samples. The sample here was whole blood, taken in connection with sensitization to the hapten diphenylcyclopropenone (DPC). V and J are TRBV12-3 or TRBV12-4 and TRBJ2-5; D gene ambiguous. As DNA, the CDR3 is TGTGCCAGCAGTTTAGTAGAAGAGACCCAGTACTTC. This translates into CASSLVEETQYF.